The T cell receptor (beta chain) under discussion was sequenced for a study of blood T cell repertoires in COVID-19. In the study overall: Specimens from acute and convalescent COVID-19 originated in the United States, Italy and Spain. T cells, B-cell-depleted T cells, or PBMCs supplied cDNA or gDNA.

In the authors' methods: The assay estimated nucleated cells by amplifying reference gene primers. TCRdb keeps only in-frame clones here, not all; method: immunoSEQ multiplex PCR. The V and J calls and the clone size are those of that table, but D and trimming were determined from the DNA. In the table there are about 150,000 clones, 75% to 90% of which are singletons. Trimming at V came to 5 bases and at J to 4 bases, leaving 8 bases not matched to a gene. This CDR3 contains 15 residues. Germline V gene data show CDR1 as MNHEY and CDR2 as SVGEGT. Sequenced: peripheral blood. The sequence came from a man in his sixties with acute or convalescent COVID-19. V gene TRBV6-2 or TRBV6-3 combines with J gene TRBJ1-2; TRBD1 agrees at 9 bases. CDR3 bases: TGTGCCAGCAGTACCCGGGACAGGGCGACCTATGGCTACACCTTC. Translated, it gives CASSTRDRATYGYTF.